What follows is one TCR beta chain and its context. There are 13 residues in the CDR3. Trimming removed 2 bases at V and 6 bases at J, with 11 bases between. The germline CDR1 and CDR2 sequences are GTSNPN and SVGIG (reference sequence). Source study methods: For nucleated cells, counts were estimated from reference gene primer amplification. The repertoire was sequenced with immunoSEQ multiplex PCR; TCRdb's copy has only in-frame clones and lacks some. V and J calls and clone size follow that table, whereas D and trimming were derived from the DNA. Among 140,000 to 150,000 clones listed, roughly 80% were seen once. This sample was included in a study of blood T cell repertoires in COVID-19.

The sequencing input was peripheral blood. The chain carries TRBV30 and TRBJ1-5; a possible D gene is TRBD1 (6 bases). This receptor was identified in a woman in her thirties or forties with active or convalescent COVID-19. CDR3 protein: CAWSRQGRQPQHF. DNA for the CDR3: TGTGCCTGGAGTAGGCAGGGGCGTCAGCCCCAGCATTTT.